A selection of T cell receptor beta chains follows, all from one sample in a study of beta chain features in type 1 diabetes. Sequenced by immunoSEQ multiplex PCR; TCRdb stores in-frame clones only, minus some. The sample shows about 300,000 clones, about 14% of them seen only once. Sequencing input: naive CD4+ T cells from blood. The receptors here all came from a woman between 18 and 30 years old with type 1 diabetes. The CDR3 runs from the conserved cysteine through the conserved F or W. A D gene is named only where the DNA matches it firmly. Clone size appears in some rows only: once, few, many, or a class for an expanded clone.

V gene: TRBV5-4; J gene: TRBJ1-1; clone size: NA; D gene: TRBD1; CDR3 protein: CASSVGQDTEAFF; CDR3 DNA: TGTGCCAGCAGCGTGGGACAGGACACTGAAGCTTTCTTT
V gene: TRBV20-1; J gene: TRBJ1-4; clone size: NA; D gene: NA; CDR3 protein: CSAPFNEKLFF; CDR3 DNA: TGCAGTGCTCCGTTTAATGAAAAACTGTTTTTT
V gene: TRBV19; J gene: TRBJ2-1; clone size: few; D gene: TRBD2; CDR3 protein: CASSSRDYPSSYNEQFF; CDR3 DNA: TGTGCCAGTAGTTCAAGGGACTATCCAAGCTCCTACAATGAGCAGTTCTTC
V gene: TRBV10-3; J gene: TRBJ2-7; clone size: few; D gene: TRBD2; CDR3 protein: CAILAGEAYEQYF; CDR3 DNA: TGTGCCATCCTTGCGGGGGAGGCGTACGAGCAGTACTTC
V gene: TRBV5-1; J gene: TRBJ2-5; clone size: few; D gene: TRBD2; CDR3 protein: CASSSRAGEVAETQYF; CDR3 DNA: TGCGCCAGCAGCTCCCGAGCGGGAGAGGTTGCAGAGACCCAGTACTTC
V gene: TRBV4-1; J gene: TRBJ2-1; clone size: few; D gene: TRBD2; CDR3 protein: CASSQEQREGLSYNEQFF; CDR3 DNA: TGCGCCAGCAGCCAAGAACAAAGGGAGGGACTTTCCTACAATGAGCAGTTCTTC
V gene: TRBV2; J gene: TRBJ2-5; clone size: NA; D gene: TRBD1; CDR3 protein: CASSGGQGSIETQYF; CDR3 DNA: TGTGCCAGCAGTGGGGGACAGGGGAGCATAGAGACCCAGTACTTC
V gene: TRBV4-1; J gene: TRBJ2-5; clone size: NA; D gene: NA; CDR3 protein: CASSQVAPLETQYF; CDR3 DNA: TGCGCCAGCAGCCAAGTAGCCCCGCTGGAGACCCAGTACTTC
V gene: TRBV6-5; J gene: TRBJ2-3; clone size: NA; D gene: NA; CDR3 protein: CASSPPGADTQYF; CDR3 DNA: TGTGCCAGCAGTCCCCCCGGGGCAGATACGCAGTATTTT
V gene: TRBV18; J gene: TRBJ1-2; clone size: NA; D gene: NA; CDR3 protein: CASSFQARGEGYGYTF; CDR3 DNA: TGTGCCAGCTCATTCCAAGCCAGGGGTGAGGGCTATGGCTACACCTTC
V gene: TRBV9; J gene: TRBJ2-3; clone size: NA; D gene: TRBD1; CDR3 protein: CASSVDPGQGADTQYF; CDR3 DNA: TGTGCCAGCAGCGTAGACCCCGGACAGGGGGCAGATACGCAGTATTTT
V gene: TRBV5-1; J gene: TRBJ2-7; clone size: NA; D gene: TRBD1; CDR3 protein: CASSSQTGPTYEQYF; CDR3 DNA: TGCGCCAGCAGCTCACAGACAGGGCCCACCTACGAGCAGTACTTC
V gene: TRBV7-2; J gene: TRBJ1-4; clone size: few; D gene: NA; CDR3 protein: CASSLGPEKLFF; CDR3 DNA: TGTGCCAGCAGCTTAGGTCCGGAAAAACTGTTTTTT
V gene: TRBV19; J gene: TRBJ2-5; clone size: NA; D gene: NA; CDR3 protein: CASSKGRGEETQYF; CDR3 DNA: TGTGCCAGTAGTAAAGGGCGGGGCGAAGAGACCCAGTACTTC
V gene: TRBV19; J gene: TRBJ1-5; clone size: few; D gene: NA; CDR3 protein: CASTPGRGQPQHF; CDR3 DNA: TGTGCCAGTACCCCAGGGCGGGGTCAGCCCCAGCATTTT
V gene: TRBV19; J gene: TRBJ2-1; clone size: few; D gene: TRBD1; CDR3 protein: CASSIRDSSQGAYNEQFF; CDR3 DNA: TGTGCCAGTAGTATCCGGGACTCCTCCCAGGGGGCATACAATGAGCAGTTCTTC
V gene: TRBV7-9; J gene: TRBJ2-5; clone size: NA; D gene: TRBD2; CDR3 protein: CASSVSGAKETQYF; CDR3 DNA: TGTGCCAGCAGCGTTAGCGGGGCAAAAGAGACCCAGTACTTC
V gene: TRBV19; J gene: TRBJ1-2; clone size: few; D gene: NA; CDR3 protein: CASSPDTNYGYTF; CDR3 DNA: TGTGCCAGTAGTCCGGACACTAACTATGGCTACACCTTC
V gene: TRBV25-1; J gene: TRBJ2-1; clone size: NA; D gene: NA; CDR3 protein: CASSEWPSSYNEQFF; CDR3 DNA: TGTGCCAGCAGTGAATGGCCTAGCTCCTACAATGAGCAGTTCTTC
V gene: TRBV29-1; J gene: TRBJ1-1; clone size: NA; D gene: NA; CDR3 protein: CSVELRLNTEAFF; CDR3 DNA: TGCAGCGTTGAATTGCGTTTGAACACTGAAGCTTTCTTT
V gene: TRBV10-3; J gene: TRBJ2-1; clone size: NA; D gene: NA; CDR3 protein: CAISEFGGTFPSSYNEQFF; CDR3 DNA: TGTGCCATCAGTGAGTTTGGCGGGACCTTCCCGAGCTCCTACAATGAGCAGTTCTTC
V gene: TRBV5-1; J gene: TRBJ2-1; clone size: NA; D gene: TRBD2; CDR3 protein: CASSPGLEINEQFF; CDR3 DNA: TGCGCCAGCAGCCCCGGACTAGAAATTAATGAGCAGTTCTTC
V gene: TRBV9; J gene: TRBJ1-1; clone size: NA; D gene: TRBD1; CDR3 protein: CASSPTDRTEAFF; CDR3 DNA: TGTGCCAGCAGCCCCACGGACAGGACTGAAGCTTTCTTT
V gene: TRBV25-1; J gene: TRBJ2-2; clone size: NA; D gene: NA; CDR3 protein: CASWPGNTGELFF; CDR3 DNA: TGTGCCAGCTGGCCGGGAAACACCGGGGAGCTGTTTTTT
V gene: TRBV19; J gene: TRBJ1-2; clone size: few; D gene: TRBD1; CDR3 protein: CASSMAGTGMVHGYTF; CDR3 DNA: TGTGCCAGTAGTATGGCCGGGACAGGGATGGTACACGGCTACACCTTC
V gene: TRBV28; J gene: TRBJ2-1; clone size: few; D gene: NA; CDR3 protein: CASSGSGANEQFF; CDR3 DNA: TGTGCCAGCAGCGGATCAGGGGCCAATGAGCAGTTCTTC
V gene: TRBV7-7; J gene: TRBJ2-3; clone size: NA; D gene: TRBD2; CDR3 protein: CASSTGLAGVADTQYF; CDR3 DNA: TGTGCCAGCAGCACCGGACTAGCGGGAGTTGCAGATACGCAGTATTTT
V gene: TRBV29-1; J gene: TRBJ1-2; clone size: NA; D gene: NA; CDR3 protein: CSVGEGGYTF; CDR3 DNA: TGCAGCGTTGGGGAGGGAGGCTACACCTTC
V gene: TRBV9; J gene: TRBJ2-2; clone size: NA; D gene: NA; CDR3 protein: CASSVGTHNTGELFF; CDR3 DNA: TGTGCCAGCAGCGTCGGGACACATAACACCGGGGAGCTGTTTTTT
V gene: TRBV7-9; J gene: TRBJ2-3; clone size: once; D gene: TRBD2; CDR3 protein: CASSPPWAGGTDTQYF; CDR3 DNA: TGTGCCAGCAGCCCCCCTTGGGCGGGAGGAACAGATACGCAGTATTTT
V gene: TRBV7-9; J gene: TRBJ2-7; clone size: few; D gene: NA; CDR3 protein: CASSEQATGYEQYF; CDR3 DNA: TGTGCCAGCAGCGAACAGGCTACCGGATACGAGCAGTACTTC
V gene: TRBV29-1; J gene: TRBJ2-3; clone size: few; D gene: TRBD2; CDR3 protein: CSVDRSHPGLAGVTDTQYF; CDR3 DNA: TGCAGCGTTGATCGCAGCCACCCGGGACTAGCGGGAGTTACAGATACGCAGTATTTT
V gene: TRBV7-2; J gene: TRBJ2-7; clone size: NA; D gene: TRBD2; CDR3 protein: CASSLYGLAGGTYEQYF; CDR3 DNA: TGTGCCAGCAGCTTATATGGACTAGCGGGGGGAACCTACGAGCAGTACTTC
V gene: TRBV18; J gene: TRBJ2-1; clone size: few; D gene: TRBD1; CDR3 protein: CASSRWDRGDEQFF; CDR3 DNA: TGTGCCAGCTCACGATGGGACAGAGGCGATGAGCAGTTCTTC
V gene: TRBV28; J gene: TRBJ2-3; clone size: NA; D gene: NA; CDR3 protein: CASTPSGTPGDTQYF; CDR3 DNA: TGTGCCAGCACGCCCTCGGGGACTCCCGGGGATACGCAGTATTTT
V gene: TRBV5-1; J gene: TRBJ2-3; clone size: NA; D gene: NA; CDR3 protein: CASSSWDIRPTDTQYF; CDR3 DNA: TGCGCCAGCAGCTCGTGGGACATCCGACCCACAGATACGCAGTATTTT
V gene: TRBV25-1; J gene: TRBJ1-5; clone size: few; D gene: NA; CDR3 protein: CASAEQNFNQPQHF; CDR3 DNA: TGTGCCTCCGCCGAACAGAACTTCAATCAGCCCCAGCATTTT
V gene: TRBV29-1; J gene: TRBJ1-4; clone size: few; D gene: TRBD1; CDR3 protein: CSVEGDRGNEKLFF; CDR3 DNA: TGCAGCGTTGAAGGCGACAGGGGTAATGAAAAACTGTTTTTT
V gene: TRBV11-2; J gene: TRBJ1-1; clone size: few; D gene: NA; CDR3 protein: CASSLESGYRNTEAFF; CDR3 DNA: TGTGCCAGCAGCTTAGAATCAGGGTACCGGAACACTGAAGCTTTCTTT
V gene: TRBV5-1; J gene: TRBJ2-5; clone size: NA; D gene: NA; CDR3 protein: CASSPDLAKETQYF; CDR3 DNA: TGCGCCAGCAGCCCGGACCTAGCTAAAGAGACCCAGTACTTC
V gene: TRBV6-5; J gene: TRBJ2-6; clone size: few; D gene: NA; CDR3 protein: CATQVGAGANVLTF; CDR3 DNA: TGTGCCACCCAAGTGGGAGCCGGGGCCAACGTCCTGACTTTC
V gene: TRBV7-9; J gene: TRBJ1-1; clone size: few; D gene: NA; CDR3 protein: CASSHLRGGRNTEAFF; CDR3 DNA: TGTGCCAGCAGCCACCTCCGGGGGGGACGAAACACTGAAGCTTTCTTT
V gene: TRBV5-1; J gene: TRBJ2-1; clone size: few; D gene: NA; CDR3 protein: CASSSNGLVGEQFF; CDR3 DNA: TGCGCCAGCAGCTCCAACGGACTCGTGGGAGAGCAGTTCTTC
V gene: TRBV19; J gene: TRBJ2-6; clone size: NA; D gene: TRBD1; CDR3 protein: CASSLTGTGYAGANVLTF; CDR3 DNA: TGTGCCAGTAGTTTAACCGGGACAGGGTACGCTGGGGCCAACGTCCTGACTTTC
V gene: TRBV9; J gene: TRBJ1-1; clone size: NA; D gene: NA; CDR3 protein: CASSVDPGPNTEAFF; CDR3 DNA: TGTGCCAGCAGCGTAGATCCAGGGCCGAACACTGAAGCTTTCTTT
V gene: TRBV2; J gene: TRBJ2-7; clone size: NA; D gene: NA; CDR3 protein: CASSERSEQTGYF; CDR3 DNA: TGTGCCAGCAGTGAACGGTCGGAACAGACAGGCTACTTC
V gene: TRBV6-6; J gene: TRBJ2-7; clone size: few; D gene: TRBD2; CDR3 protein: CASSQPSAGAGEQYF; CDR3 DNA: TGTGCCAGCAGTCAGCCGTCCGCGGGAGCAGGCGAGCAGTACTTC
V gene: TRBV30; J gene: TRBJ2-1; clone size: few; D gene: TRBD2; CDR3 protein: CAWSIGLAGNNEQFF; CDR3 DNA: TGTGCCTGGAGTATAGGACTAGCGGGGAACAATGAGCAGTTCTTC
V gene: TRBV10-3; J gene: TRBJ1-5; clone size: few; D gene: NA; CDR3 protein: CAISTGHSQPQHF; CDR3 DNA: TGTGCCATCAGTACAGGCCACTCTCAGCCCCAGCATTTT